One and the same sample provided the 11 T cell receptor beta chains below, sequenced in a study of T cell changes during pregnancy in multiple sclerosis. The repertoire was sequenced with immunoSEQ multiplex PCR; TCRdb's copy has only in-frame clones and lacks some. This table has about 74,000 clones, just under 95% appearing once. The source was peripheral blood, collected after pregnancy. These receptors were collected from a female donor in good health, enrolled as a control in a pregnancy study.

The chain joins TRBV7-2 to TRBJ2-7; no clear D gene. Germline-derived CDR1 and CDR2 are SGHTA and FQGNSA. V dropped 2 bases and J dropped 5 bases, with 16 bases sitting between them. The length of the CDR3 is 15 residues. The CDR3 region is CASSLHLARIDEQYF. The CDR3 DNA follows: TGTGCCAGCAGCTTACATTTAGCACGAATCGACGAGCAGTACTTC.

CDR3 amino acids: CASSTGGPTNEKLFF. In DNA, the CDR3 is TGTGCCAGCAGTACGGGGGGGCCAACTAATGAAAAACTGTTTTTT. This rearrangement joins TRBV28 to TRBJ1-4; a weak D match, TRBD1 (6 bases). Per germline, CDR1 MDHEN and CDR2 SYDVKM. The CDR3 has 15 residues. The V and J ends lost 5 bases and 0 bases respectively, with 10 bases between them.

This clone was seen only once. The chain links TRBV11-3 to TRBJ2-1; 11 bases agree with TRBD2. This CDR3 comprises 17 residues. J was trimmed by 5 bases and V by 5 bases; bases with no gene match: 11. Germline CDR1 SGHNT, CDR2 YENEEA. CDR3 sequence reads: CASSPPRGTSGNNEQFF. The DNA for the CDR3 is TGTGCCAGCAGCCCACCCCGCGGGACTAGCGGAAACAATGAGCAGTTCTTC.

The CDR3 spells CASTVQANQPQHF. The CDR3 DNA reads as TGTGCCAGCACCGTACAGGCTAATCAGCCCCAGCATTTT. V and J are TRBV28 and TRBJ1-5; perhaps TRBD1 as D (5 bases). The V end was cut by 7 bases, the J end by 4 bases, with 11 bases between. Per the germline V gene, CDR1 is MDHEN and CDR2 is SYDVKM. CDR3 length: 13 residues.

This chain connects TRBV6-1 to TRBJ2-3; TRBD2 agrees at 9 bases. The CDR3 spans 15 residues. Germline CDR1 and CDR2: MNHNS and SASEGT. V lost 9 bases to trimming and J lost 6 bases; unmatched junction nucleotides: 13. The CDR3 loop is CASTPPAGGRDTQYF. DNA of the CDR3: TGTGCCAGTACCCCCCCAGCGGGGGGTAGGGATACGCAGTATTTT.

This clone came up a few times. This sequence joins TRBV6-5 and TRBJ1-1, with 7 bases lining up with TRBD1. This CDR3 contains 13 residues. Trimming removed 6 bases from V and 4 bases from J; junction bases left unmatched: 5. Germline-derived CDR1 and CDR2 are MNHEY and SVGAGI. CDR3 amino acids: CASSPGGGTEAFF. CDR3 in DNA: TGTGCCAGCAGCCCAGGGGGAGGCACTGAAGCTTTCTTT.

This sequence joins TRBV4-1 and TRBJ1-2, with TRBD1 matching 8 bases. V shed 4 bases, J shed 1 base, and the junction held 8 bases outside the gene matches. Germline V gene data show CDR1 as MGHRA and CDR2 as YSYEKL. The CDR3 is 16 residues long. DNA for the CDR3: TGCGCCAGCAGCCCCTTCGGGACAGGAGATAACTATGGCTACACCTTC. Encoded protein: CASSPFGTGDNYGYTF.

This chain links TRBV27 with TRBJ1-2; 8 bases line up with TRBD1. The ends lost 6 bases at V and 8 bases at J; junction bases unmatched: 11. Per the germline V gene, CDR1 is MNHEY and CDR2 is SMNVEV (reference sequence). The CDR3 runs 14 residues. CDR3 in amino acids: CASSPSGQGWGYTF. The CDR3, as DNA: TGTGCCAGCAGCCCCTCAGGACAGGGTTGGGGCTACACCTTC.

The genes are TRBV9 and TRBJ1-2, with a weak D call TRBD1 (5 bases). Looked up from germline, CDR1 is SGDLS and CDR2 is YYNGEE. Trimming shortened V by 3 bases and J by 4 bases, and 16 bases separated the two germline ends. The CDR3 spans 15 residues. CDR3 sequence (DNA): TGTGCCAGCAGCGGTCAAAGGGCGGACATCTATGGCTACACCTTC. Translated, it gives CASSGQRADIYGYTF.

By its share, this clone is medium-sized. The chain employs TRBV6-4 and TRBJ1-5; TRBD1 is a possible D gene (5 bases). CDR1 MRHNA and CDR2 SNTAGT come from the germline V gene. V lost 5 bases, J lost 7 bases, and 18 bases lay in between. The CDR3 extends over 15 amino acids. CDR3 residues: CASSPSAGGGQPQHF. In nucleotides, the CDR3 is TGTGCCAGCAGTCCAAGCGCCGGGGGGGGACAGCCCCAGCATTTT.

The chain couples TRBV18 to TRBJ1-2; D is ambiguous. The germline V gene encodes CDR1 KGHSH and CDR2 LQKENI. The CDR3 is made up of 13 amino acids. V lost 4 bases, J lost 2 bases, and 8 bases lay in between. CDR3 in DNA: TGTGCCAGCTCACAAAGCAGGAACTATGGCTACACCTTC. It translates to CASSQSRNYGYTF.